Given below is one TCR beta chain in context. Its binding antigen is unknown. Per-base qualities were not stored, and no clone one base away is much larger. The sample has other DNA sequences that encode this CDR3 too. Trimming costs V 0 bases and J 0 bases, and their ends lie 6 bases apart. CDR1 and CDR2 are read off the germline V gene as SGDLS and YYNGEE. The CDR3 spans 15 residues, from the cysteine through the phenylalanine. Only the CDR3 part of the read is kept: 45 bases, read in frame from the first base. This sample is drawn from a study of OX40 agonist ivuxolimab in advanced cancers. The study in broad terms: Ivuxolimab was a fully human IgG2 agonistic monoclonal antibody targeting the costimulatory receptor OX40 (CD134). Intravenous ivuxolimab was administered to patients every 2 weeks at six dose levels: 0.01, 0.1, 0.3, 1.5, 3 and 10 mg/kg. Among the approximately 54 dose-escalation patients, around 19 had hepatocellular carcinoma, around 15 melanoma, 9 renal cell carcinoma and 9 head and neck cancer. In the dose-escalation cohort, 70% to 90% of patients were male, and the mean age was approximately 60 years with a range of roughly 23 to 79. Patients were allowed to have had prior anti-PD-1, anti-PD-L1 or anti-CTLA-4 therapy, and roughly 40% of the dose-escalation patients had previously received checkpoint inhibitors. Three dose-escalation patients achieved partial responses, one with hepatocellular carcinoma and two with cutaneous melanoma. The point of sequencing TCRbeta in the periphery was to test whether ivuxolimab changed TCR sequence diversity and drove clonal T-cell expansion. The paper reports the monotherapy dose-escalation portion (N ≈ 50 patients) of the phase I ivuxolimab trial.

The trial excluded patients who had a history of autoimmune disease or who were on systemic immunosuppression. Peripheral blood for TCR sequencing was collected from all dose cohorts at baseline, on cycle 4 day 1, and on cycle 7 day 1. The samples were drawn from a first-in-human, open-label, multicenter phase I dose-escalation trial of ivuxolimab. The trial enrolled adults with locally advanced or metastatic head and neck squamous cell, hepatocellular, melanoma or renal cell carcinoma. Before TCR sequencing, CD4+ T cells and CD8+ T cells were sorted from peripheral blood as separate populations. General findings and caveats noted by the study authors: Antigen specificity was not determined for the clonally expanded peripheral T cells. After ivuxolimab, expanded clones were on average more numerous among CD8+ T cells than among CD4+ T cells. At doses of 0.1 to 3.0 mg/kg, clonal expansion of both CD4+ and CD8+ blood T cells was observed from baseline to week 6. Low levels of normalized T-cell clonal expansion were also seen in some patients who did not respond. Partial responders in the 0.1-3.0 mg/kg groups had among the lowest normalized peripheral clonal expansion, especially among CD8+ T cells.

Genomic DNA was extracted from sorted cells for sequencing of the TCRbeta CDR3 region. TCRbeta CDR3 regions were sequenced using the immunoSEQ Assay. TCRdb limited this immuneACCESS table to in-frame rearrangements with V and J called. A share of clones is missing; checked studies link under half to unresolved V genes, and the rest is unexplained. The sample table lists more than 45,000 clones, 70% to 85% of them with a count of one. Under 4.5% of the sample belongs to the ten largest clones. The V and J segments used are TRBV9 and TRBJ2-2; D gene: possibly TRBD1, on 5 matching bases. The sample consisted of CD4+ or CD8+ T cells sorted from blood, taken in a trial of the OX40 agonist ivuxolimab. The sequence came from an adult with an advanced solid tumor such as melanoma, head and neck, liver or kidney cancer. The nucleotide sequence reads as follows: TGTGCCAGCAGCGTAGCAGGGACGAACACCGGGGAGCTGTTTTTT. Its coded protein is CASSVAGTNTGELFF.